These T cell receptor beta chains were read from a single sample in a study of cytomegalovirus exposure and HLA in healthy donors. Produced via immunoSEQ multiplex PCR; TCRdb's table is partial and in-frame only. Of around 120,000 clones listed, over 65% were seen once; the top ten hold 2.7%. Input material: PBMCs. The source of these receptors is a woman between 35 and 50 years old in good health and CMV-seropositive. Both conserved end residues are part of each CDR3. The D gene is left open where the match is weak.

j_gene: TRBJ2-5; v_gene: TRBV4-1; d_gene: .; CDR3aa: CASSQNAGWETQYF
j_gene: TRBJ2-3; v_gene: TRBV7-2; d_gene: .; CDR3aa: CASSLGGVTQYF
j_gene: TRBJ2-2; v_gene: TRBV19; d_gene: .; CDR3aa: CASSIGGSAGELFF
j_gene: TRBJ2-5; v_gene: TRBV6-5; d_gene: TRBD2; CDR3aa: CASKLAGENQETQYF
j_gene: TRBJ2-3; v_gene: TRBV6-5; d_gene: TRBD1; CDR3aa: CASSPQGPSTDTQYF
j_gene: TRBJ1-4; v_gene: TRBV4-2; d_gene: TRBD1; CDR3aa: CASSQARQGRATNEKLFF
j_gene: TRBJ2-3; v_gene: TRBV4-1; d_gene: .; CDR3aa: CASAQGLGDTDTQYF
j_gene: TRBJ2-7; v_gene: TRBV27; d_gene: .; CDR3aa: CASKGEGGRFYEQYF
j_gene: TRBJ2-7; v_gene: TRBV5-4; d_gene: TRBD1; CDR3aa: CASSTGGPNSYEQYF
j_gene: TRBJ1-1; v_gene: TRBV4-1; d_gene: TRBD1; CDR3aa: CASSHLTGGGEAFF
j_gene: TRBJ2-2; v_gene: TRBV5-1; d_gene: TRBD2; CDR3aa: CASRQLRAGVSGELFF
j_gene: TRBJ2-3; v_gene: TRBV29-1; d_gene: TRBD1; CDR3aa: CSIEGARLTDTQYF
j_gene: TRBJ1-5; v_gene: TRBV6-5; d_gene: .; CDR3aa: CATRGEGLGNQPQHF
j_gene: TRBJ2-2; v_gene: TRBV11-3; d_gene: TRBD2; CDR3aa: CASSKLAGASNTGELFF
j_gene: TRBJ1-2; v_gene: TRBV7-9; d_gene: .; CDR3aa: CASSLQGGYGYTF
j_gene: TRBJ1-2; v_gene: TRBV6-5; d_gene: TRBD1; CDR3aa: CASSNYRDRARGYTF
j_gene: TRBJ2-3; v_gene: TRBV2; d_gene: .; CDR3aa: CASQRDSYTDTQYF
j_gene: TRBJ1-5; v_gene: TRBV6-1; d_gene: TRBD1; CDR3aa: CASSERTGIGAYQPQHF
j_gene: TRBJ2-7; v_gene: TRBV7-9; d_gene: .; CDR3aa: CSSSSQGYEQYF
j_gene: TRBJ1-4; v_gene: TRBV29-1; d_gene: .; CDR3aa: CSVDGGEAEKLFF
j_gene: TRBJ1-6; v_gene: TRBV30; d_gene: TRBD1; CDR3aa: CACQPGTGGWDSPLHF
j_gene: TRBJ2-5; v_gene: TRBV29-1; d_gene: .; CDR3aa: CSVDNTGETQYF
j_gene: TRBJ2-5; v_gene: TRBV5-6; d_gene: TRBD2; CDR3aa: CASSLATSGRGGETQYF
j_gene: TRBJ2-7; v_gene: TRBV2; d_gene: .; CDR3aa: CASSPMVGRGSYEQYF
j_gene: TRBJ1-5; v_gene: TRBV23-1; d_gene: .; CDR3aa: CASSQPYSRPQHF
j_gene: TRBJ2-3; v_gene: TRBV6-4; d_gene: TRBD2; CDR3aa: CASSDRLAGDQDTQYF
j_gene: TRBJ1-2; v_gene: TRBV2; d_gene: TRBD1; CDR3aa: CASRGTGDVFGYTF
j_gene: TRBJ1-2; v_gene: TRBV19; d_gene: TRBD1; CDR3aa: CASTGTAAVYGYTF
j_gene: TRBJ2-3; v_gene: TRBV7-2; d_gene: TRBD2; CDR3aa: CASSPRGGPSTDTQYF
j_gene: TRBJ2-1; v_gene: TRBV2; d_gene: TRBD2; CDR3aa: CARGLAGGQQFF
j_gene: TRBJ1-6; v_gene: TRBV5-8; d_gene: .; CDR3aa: CASSLVGAGVSPLHF
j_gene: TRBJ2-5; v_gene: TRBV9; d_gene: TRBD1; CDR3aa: CASSVGTGVFVETQYF
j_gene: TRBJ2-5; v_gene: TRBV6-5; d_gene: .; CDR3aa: CASSYVARGETQYF
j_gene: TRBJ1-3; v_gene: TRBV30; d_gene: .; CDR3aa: CAWSVAARGNTIYF
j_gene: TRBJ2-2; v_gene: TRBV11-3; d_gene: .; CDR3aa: CASSLGQNTGELFF
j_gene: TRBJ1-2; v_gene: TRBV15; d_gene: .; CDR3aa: CATSTQANLNYGYTF
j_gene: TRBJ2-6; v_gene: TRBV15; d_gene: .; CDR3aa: CATSRDREVPGANVLTF
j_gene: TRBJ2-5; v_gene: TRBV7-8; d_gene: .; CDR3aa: CASSGGGGLRETQYF
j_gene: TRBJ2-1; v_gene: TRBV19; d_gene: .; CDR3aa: CASGHSRRVEQFF
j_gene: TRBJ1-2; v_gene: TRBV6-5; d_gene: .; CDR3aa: CASSSGINYGYTF
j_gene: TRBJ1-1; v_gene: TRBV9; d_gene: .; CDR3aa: CASSAMGGTEAFF
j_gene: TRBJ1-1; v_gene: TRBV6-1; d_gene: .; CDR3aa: CASSEHSKNTEAFF
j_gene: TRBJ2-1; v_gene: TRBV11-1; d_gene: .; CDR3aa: CASSLSSDEQFF
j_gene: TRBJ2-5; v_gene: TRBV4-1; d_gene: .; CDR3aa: CASSRGRGDNQETQYF
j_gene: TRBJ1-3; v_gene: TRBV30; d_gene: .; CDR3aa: CAYFSRSGNTIYF